A selection of T cell receptor beta chains follows, all from one sample in a study of T cells in Graves' hyperthyroidism and ophthalmopathy. TCRdb re-analysed the multiplex PCR reads in MiXCR, keeping a single row per CDR3 protein. The profile shows some 570,000 distinct CDR3 sequences, 14% of them singletons. What was sequenced was blood. Receptors were obtained from a young woman with Graves' ophthalmopathy. The CDR3 runs from the conserved cysteine through the conserved F or W. Each record gives: clone size, D gene, J gene, V gene, CDR3 protein, CDR3 DNA. A D gene is named only where the DNA matches it firmly. Clone size, where shown, is once, few, many, or a class for clones that have expanded.

size: many
D: NA
J: TRBJ1-5
V: TRBV2
CDR3: CASTSSFNQPQHF
DNA: TGTGCCAGCACCTCATCCTTCAATCAGCCCCAGCATTTT

size: NA
D: TRBD2
J: TRBJ2-3
V: TRBV10-3
CDR3: CAISVQSGRLKTSTDTQYF
DNA: TGTGCCATCAGTGTTCAGAGCGGGAGGTTGAAAACTAGCACAGATACGCAGTATTTT

size: many
D: NA
J: TRBJ2-5
V: TRBV7-2
CDR3: CASSYGGGTQYF
DNA: TGTGCCAGCAGCTATGGGGGAGGGACCCAGTACTTC

size: NA
D: TRBD1
J: TRBJ1-1
V: TRBV20-1
CDR3: CSAQGGHNVSYTEAFF
DNA: TGCAGTGCACAGGGGGGTCATAATGTTTCGTACACTGAAGCTTTCTTT

size: once
D: TRBD1
J: TRBJ1-1
V: TRBV9
CDR3: CASSPSGGQVEAFF
DNA: TGTGCCAGCAGCCCATCCGGGGGACAGGTTGAAGCTTTCTTT

size: many
D: TRBD1
J: TRBJ2-3
V: TRBV28
CDR3: CASSPPDRGLADTQYF
DNA: TGTGCCAGCAGTCCCCCGGACAGGGGTTTGGCAGATACGCAGTATTTT

size: many
D: NA
J: TRBJ1-1
V: TRBV6-1
CDR3: CASSEAKIPGEGNTEAFF
DNA: TGTGCCAGCAGTGAAGCGAAGATTCCGGGTGAAGGAAACACTGAAGCTTTCTTT

size: NA
D: NA
J: TRBJ2-2
V: TRBV28
CDR3: CASSLSGGATGELFF
DNA: TGTGCCAGCAGTTTATCAGGAGGGGCTACCGGGGAGCTGTTTTTT

size: many
D: NA
J: TRBJ2-3
V: TRBV6-5
CDR3: CASSYRVADTQYF
DNA: TGTGCCAGCAGTTACAGGGTGGCGGATACGCAGTATTTT

size: NA
D: NA
J: TRBJ1-5
V: TRBV19
CDR3: CASALGWGYSNQPQHF
DNA: TGTGCCAGTGCCTTGGGGTGGGGATATAGCAATCAGCCCCAGCATTTT

size: NA
D: TRBD2
J: TRBJ2-5
V: TRBV20-1
CDR3: CSARALAGGRETQYF
DNA: TGCAGTGCTAGAGCACTAGCGGGAGGTAGAGAGACCCAGTACTTC

size: many
D: TRBD1
J: TRBJ1-1
V: TRBV12-3/TRBV12-4
CDR3: CASRDRGPREAFF
DNA: TGTGCCAGCCGAGACAGGGGTCCACGAGAGGCTTTCTTT

size: few
D: NA
J: TRBJ2-3
V: TRBV19
CDR3: CASRKTGVARTTDTQYF
DNA: TGTGCCAGTAGAAAGACAGGCGTAGCTAGAACCACAGATACGCAGTATTTT

size: many
D: NA
J: TRBJ1-1
V: TRBV6-1
CDR3: CASSVAIEGTEAFF
DNA: TGTGCCAGCAGCGTCGCAATAGAAGGCACTGAAGCTTTCTTT

size: many
D: TRBD1
J: TRBJ2-7
V: TRBV6-1
CDR3: CASGQILGGSEQYF
DNA: TGTGCCAGCGGCCAGATACTAGGGGGCTCCGAGCAGTACTTC

size: few
D: NA
J: TRBJ2-7
V: TRBV5-5
CDR3: CASSLANRLQSYEQYF
DNA: TGTGCCAGCAGCTTGGCCAATCGGCTACAATCCTACGAGCAGTACTTC

size: few
D: TRBD2
J: TRBJ2-2
V: TRBV5-1
CDR3: CASSTGTSGRSTGELFF
DNA: TGCGCCAGCAGCACCGGGACTAGCGGGAGGAGTACCGGGGAGCTGTTTTTT

size: NA
D: NA
J: TRBJ1-6
V: TRBV19
CDR3: CASCRTNSPLHF
DNA: TGTGCCAGTTGTCGGACGAATTCACCCCTCCACTTT

size: many
D: NA
J: TRBJ1-2
V: TRBV2
CDR3: CASRGGADFNYGYTF
DNA: TGTGCCAGCAGGGGGGGAGCTGATTTTAACTATGGCTACACCTTC

size: many
D: NA
J: TRBJ2-3
V: TRBV7-9
CDR3: CASAGFTGPDTQYF
DNA: TGTGCCAGCGCAGGATTTACTGGACCAGATACGCAGTATTTT

size: NA
D: TRBD1
J: TRBJ1-2
V: TRBV2
CDR3: CASSDPGQGFSNYGYTF
DNA: TGTGCCAGCAGTGATCCGGGACAGGGGTTTTCTAACTATGGCTACACCTTC

size: many
D: TRBD2
J: TRBJ2-1
V: TRBV6-2/TRBV6-3
CDR3: CASSYRLAGVASYNEQFF
DNA: TGTGCCAGCAGTTACCGGCTAGCGGGAGTGGCGTCCTACAATGAGCAGTTCTTC

size: many
D: NA
J: TRBJ2-3
V: TRBV11-3
CDR3: CASSLDSRDTDTQYF
DNA: TGTGCCAGCAGCTTAGACTCTAGGGACACAGATACGCAGTATTTT

size: many
D: NA
J: TRBJ2-7
V: TRBV7-3
CDR3: CASSPQGSSYEQYF
DNA: TGTGCCAGCAGCCCCCAGGGATCCTCCTACGAGCAGTACTTC

size: NA
D: TRBD1
J: TRBJ1-3
V: TRBV6-2/TRBV6-3
CDR3: CASRDRGGGNTIYF
DNA: TGTGCCAGCAGAGACAGGGGAGGAGGAAACACCATATATTTT

size: many
D: NA
J: TRBJ2-3
V: TRBV5-6
CDR3: CASSSSGADTQYF
DNA: TGTGCCAGCAGCTCATCAGGGGCAGATACGCAGTATTTT

size: NA
D: TRBD2
J: TRBJ2-5
V: TRBV15
CDR3: CATSTDPRTSLGETQYF
DNA: TGTGCCACCAGCACAGATCCCAGGACTAGCTTGGGAGAGACCCAGTACTTC

size: few
D: NA
J: TRBJ2-7
V: TRBV14
CDR3: CASSPLPDWTRANYEQYF
DNA: TGTGCCAGCAGCCCCCTACCGGATTGGACAAGAGCGAACTACGAGCAGTACTTC

size: NA
D: NA
J: TRBJ2-2
V: TRBV29-1
CDR3: CSVFAGVGRTGELFF
DNA: TGCAGCGTTTTTGCCGGGGTCGGTCGGACCGGGGAGCTGTTTTTT

size: many
D: NA
J: TRBJ2-5
V: TRBV3-1
CDR3: CASSQDGAADGKETQYF
DNA: TGTGCCAGCAGCCAAGATGGAGCAGCCGACGGAAAAGAGACCCAGTACTTC

size: NA
D: NA
J: TRBJ2-2
V: TRBV7-2
CDR3: CASRLIPQNTGELFF
DNA: TGTGCCAGCAGACTCATACCTCAGAACACCGGGGAGCTGTTTTTT

size: few
D: NA
J: TRBJ1-1
V: TRBV19
CDR3: CASSPWGGLREGEAFF
DNA: TGTGCCAGTAGTCCATGGGGGGGGTTGCGGGAAGGTGAAGCTTTCTTT

size: few
D: TRBD2
J: TRBJ2-3
V: TRBV5-6
CDR3: CASSFGTRASTDTQYF
DNA: TGTGCCAGCAGCTTCGGGACTAGGGCCTCCACAGATACGCAGTATTTT

size: many
D: NA
J: TRBJ1-5
V: TRBV2
CDR3: CASTRRASGVSNQPQHF
DNA: TGTGCCAGCACCCGAAGGGCGTCAGGGGTTAGCAATCAGCCCCAGCATTTT

size: many
D: TRBD2
J: TRBJ2-5
V: TRBV27
CDR3: CASSQRSGTETQYF
DNA: TGTGCCAGCAGTCAACGTAGCGGGACTGAGACCCAGTACTTC

size: many
D: NA
J: TRBJ2-5
V: TRBV7-2
CDR3: CASSAQLQETQYF
DNA: TGTGCCAGCAGCGCACAGCTACAAGAGACCCAGTACTTC

size: NA
D: TRBD1
J: TRBJ1-5
V: TRBV7-4
CDR3: CASSRGSTGAFNSNQPQHF
DNA: TGTGCCAGCAGCCGAGGGAGTACAGGGGCCTTCAATAGCAATCAGCCCCAGCATTTT

size: many
D: TRBD2
J: TRBJ2-1
V: TRBV7-9
CDR3: CASSLGLAGLSSYNEQFF
DNA: TGTGCCAGCAGCTTAGGACTAGCGGGGTTGAGCTCCTACAATGAGCAGTTCTTC